This record concerns one T cell receptor (beta chain) sequence. Antigen specificity is unknown. The authors obtained approximately 2.1 micrograms of genomic DNA from cryopreserved PBMCs for TCR beta libraries. These data originate in a study of cytotoxic CD8 clonotypes in ibrutinib-treated CLL. Across the whole study: Among the samples, the mean was about 270,000 productive templates and roughly 100,000 productive rearrangements. Findings of the study overall: Clonality grew at ibrutinib response; at progression, it decreased back toward baseline. Relative to age-matched healthy donors, clonality at baseline was higher, and it tracked circulating CD8+ T-cell counts.

Germline V gene sequence: CDR1 LNHDA, CDR2 SQIVND (reference sequence). V lost 7 bases and J lost 2; bases outside the gene matches: 13. This CDR3 contains 16 residues. The protocol was immunoSEQ multiplex PCR, while the TCRdb copy is restricted to in-frame clones and leaves out a portion. The data hold about 68,000 clones, with 68% observed a single time. The sequencing used PBMCs, collected after 12 months of ibrutinib treatment. The clonotype comes from a human donor with chronic lymphocytic leukemia. The J gene is TRBJ1-2, the V gene TRBV19; TRBD1 aligns across 7 bases. The CDR3, as DNA: TGTGCCAGTATGAACCCACGGACAGGCGCCAACTATGGCTACACCTTC. It translates to CASMNPRTGANYGYTF.